This T cell receptor beta chain was recovered during a study of OX40 agonist ivuxolimab in advanced cancers. Study-wide results and caveats: Clonal expansion was seen in CD4+ and CD8+ blood T cells by week 6 at 0.1 to 3.0 mg/kg. At 0.1-3.0 mg/kg, partial responders had clonal expansion among the lowest observed. Expanded clones tended on average to be more numerous among CD8+ T cells than CD4+.

Trimming cost V 3 bases and J 0 bases, with 12 bases left between them. CDR3 length: 15 amino acids. From germline, CDR1 is SGHNT and CDR2 YENEEA. Clones were read by immunoSEQ multiplex PCR, and TCRdb kept only the in-frame ones, dropping some. Of some 50,000 clones listed, 84% are singletons. This clone appeared a single time. The antigen is not known. The chain carries TRBV11-3 and TRBJ2-7, with D possibly TRBD1 on 6 matching bases. Sequenced material: CD4+ or CD8+ T cells sorted from blood, taken in a trial of the OX40 agonist ivuxolimab. This clonotype originated in an adult with an advanced solid tumor such as melanoma, head and neck, liver or kidney cancer. The CDR3 loop reads CASSFPYRVSYEQYF. CDR3 DNA sequence: TGTGCCAGCAGCTTTCCCTACAGGGTCTCCTACGAGCAGTACTTC.